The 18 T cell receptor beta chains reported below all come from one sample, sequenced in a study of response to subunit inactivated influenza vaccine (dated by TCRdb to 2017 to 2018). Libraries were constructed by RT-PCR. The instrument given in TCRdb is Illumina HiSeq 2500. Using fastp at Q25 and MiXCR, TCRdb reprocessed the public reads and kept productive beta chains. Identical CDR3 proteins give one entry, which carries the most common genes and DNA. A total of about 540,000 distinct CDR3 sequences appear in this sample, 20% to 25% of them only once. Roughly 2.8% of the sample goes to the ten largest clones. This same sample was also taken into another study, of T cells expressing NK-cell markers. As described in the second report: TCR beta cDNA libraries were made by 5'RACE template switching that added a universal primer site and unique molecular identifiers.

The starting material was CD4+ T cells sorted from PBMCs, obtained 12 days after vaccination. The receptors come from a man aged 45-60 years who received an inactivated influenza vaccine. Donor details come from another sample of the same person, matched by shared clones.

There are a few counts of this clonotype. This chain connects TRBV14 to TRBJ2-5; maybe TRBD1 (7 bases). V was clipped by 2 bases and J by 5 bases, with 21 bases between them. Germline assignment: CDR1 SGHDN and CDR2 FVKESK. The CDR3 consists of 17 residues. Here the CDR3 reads CASSQRRTGRGSETQYF. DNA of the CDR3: TGTGCCAGCAGCCAAAGGCGGACAGGACGGGGGTCGGAGACCCAGTACTTC.

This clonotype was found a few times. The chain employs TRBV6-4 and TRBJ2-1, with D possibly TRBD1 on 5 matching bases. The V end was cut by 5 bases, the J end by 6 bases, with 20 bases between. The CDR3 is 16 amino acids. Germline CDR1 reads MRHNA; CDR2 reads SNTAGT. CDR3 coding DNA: TGTGCCAGCAGTACGGGTTGGGGCCGGTTGTCCAATGAGCAGTTCTTC. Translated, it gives CASSTGWGRLSNEQFF.

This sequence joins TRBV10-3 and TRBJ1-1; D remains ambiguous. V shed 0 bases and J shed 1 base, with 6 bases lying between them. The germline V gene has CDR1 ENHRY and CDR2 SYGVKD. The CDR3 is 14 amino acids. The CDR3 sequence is CAISESRRNTEAFF. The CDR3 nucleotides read TGTGCCATCAGTGAGTCTAGAAGGAACACTGAAGCTTTCTTT.

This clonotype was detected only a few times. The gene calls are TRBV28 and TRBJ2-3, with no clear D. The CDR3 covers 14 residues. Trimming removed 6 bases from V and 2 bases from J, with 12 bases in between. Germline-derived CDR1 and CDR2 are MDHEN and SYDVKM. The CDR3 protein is CASSRPSTTDTQYF. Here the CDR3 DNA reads TGTGCCAGCAGCCGACCCTCAACCACAGATACGCAGTATTTT.

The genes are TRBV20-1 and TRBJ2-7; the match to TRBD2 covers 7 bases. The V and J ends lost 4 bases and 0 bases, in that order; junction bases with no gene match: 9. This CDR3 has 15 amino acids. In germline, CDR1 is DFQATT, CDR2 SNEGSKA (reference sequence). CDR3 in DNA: TGCAGTGCTACTGGGTCACAGCGGGGCTCCTACGAGCAGTACTTC. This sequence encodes CSATGSQRGSYEQYF.

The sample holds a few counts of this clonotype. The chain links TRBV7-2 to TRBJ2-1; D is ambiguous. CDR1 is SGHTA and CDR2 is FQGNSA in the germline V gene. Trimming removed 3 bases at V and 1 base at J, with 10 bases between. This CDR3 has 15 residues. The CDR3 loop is CASSLEIGSYNEQFF. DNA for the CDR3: TGTGCCAGCAGCTTGGAGATAGGTTCCTACAATGAGCAGTTCTTC.

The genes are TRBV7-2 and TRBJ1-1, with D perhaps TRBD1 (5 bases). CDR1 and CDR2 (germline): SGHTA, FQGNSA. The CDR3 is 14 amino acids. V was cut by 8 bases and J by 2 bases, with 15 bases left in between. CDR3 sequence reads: CASRKGQINTEAFF. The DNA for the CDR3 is TGTGCCAGCCGAAAGGGGCAGATCAACACTGAAGCTTTCTTT.

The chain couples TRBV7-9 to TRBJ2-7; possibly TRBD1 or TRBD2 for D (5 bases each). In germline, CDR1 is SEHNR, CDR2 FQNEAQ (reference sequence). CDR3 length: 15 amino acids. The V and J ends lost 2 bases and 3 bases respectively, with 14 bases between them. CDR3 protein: CASSLHVRGVYEQYF. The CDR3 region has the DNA TGTGCCAGCAGCTTACACGTTCGAGGGGTCTACGAGCAGTACTTC.

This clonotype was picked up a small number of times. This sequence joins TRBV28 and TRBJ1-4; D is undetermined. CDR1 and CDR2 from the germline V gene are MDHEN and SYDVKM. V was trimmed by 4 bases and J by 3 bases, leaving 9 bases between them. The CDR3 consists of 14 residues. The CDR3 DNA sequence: TGTGCCAGCAGTTCTGGGGATTCTAATGAAAAACTGTTTTTT. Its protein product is CASSSGDSNEKLFF. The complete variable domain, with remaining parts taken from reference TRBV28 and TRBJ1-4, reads DVKVTQSSRYLVKRTGEKVFLECVQDMDHENMFWYRQDPGLGLRLIYFSYDVKMKEKGDIPEGYSVSREKKERFSLILESASTNQTSMYLCASSSGDSNEKLFFGSGTQLSVL.

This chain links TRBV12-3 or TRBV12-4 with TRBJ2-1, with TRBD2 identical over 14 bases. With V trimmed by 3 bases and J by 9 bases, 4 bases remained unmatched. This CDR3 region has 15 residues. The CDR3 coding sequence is TGTGCCAGCAGTTTGGGGACTAGCGGGAGTCTTGAGCAGTTCTTC. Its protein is CASSLGTSGSLEQFF.

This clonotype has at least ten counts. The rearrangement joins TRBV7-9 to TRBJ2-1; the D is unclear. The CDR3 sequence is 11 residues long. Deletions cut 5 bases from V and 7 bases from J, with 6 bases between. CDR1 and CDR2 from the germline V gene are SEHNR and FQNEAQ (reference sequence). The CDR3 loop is CASSLANEQFF. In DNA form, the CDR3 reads TGTGCCAGCAGCCTCGCTAATGAGCAGTTCTTC.

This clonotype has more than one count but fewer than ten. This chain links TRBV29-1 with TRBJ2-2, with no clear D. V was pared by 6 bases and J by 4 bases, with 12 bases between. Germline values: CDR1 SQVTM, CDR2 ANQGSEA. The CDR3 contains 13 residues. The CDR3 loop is CSVVAFFTGELFF. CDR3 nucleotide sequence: TGCAGCGTGGTGGCCTTCTTCACCGGGGAGCTGTTTTTT.

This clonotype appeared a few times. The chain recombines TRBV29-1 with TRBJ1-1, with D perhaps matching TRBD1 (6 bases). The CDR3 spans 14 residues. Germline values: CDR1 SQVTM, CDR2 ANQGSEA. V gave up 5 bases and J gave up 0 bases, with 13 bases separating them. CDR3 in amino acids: CSVTGTPMNTEAFF. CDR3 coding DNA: TGCAGCGTTACAGGGACACCGATGAACACTGAAGCTTTCTTT.

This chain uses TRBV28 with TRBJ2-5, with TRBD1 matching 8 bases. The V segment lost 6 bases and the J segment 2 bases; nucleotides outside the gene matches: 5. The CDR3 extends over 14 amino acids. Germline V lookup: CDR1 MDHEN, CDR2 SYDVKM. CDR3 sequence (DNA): TGTGCCAGCAGCCAGGACAGGGAACAAGAGACCCAGTACTTC. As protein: CASSQDREQETQYF.

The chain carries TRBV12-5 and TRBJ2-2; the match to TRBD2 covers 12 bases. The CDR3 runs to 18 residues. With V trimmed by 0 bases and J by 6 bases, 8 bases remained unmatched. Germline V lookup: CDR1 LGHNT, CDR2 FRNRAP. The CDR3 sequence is CASGLVLAGGLGAGELFF. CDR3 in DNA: TGTGCTAGTGGTTTGGTACTAGCGGGAGGCCTAGGTGCCGGGGAGCTGTTTTTT.

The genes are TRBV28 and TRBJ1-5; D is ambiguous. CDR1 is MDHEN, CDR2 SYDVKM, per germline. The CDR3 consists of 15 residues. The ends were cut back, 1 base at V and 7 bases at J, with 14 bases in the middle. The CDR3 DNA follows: TGTGCCAGCAGTTTATATTCCCCATCGAGACAGCCCCAGCATTTT. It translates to CASSLYSPSRQPQHF.

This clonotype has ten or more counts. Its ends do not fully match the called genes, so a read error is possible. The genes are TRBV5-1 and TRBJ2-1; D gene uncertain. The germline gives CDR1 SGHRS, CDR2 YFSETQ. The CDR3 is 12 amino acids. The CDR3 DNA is TGTGCCAGCAGTTTGGATTACAATGAGCAGTTCTTC. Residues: CASSLDYNEQFF.

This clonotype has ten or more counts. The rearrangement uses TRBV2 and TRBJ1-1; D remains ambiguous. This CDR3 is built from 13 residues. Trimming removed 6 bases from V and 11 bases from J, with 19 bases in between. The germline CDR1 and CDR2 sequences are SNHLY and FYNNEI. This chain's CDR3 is CASSPMESSEAFF. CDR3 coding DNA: TGTGCCAGCAGCCCTATGGAATCCAGCGAGGCTTTCTTT.